The entry below gives a single T cell receptor (beta chain) sequence along with its context. In the original processing: From reference gene primer amplification, estimates of nucleated cell counts were derived. TCRdb's table, derived via immunoSEQ multiplex PCR, lists solely in-frame clones and lacks some. The DNA gave D and trimming, while V, J and clone size come from that table. The table has some 74,000 clones, approximately 83% seen once; the top ten hold around two fifths. The CDR3 totals 15 residues. With 0 bases clipped from V and 4 bases from J, the junction kept 2 bases outside the gene matches. CDR1 and CDR2 from the germline V gene are KGHSH and LQKENI. The data originate from a study of blood T cell repertoires in COVID-19. Overall study: The origin of the acute and convalescent COVID-19 samples was the United States, Italy and Spain. The analysed material was cDNA or gDNA that came from T cells, B-cell-depleted T cells, or PBMCs.

The chain joins TRBV18 to TRBJ2-7; TRBD2 aligns across 11 bases. This TCR was recovered from a man older than 75 with acute or convalescent COVID-19. Material for sequencing was peripheral blood. The CDR3 DNA is TGTGCCAGCTCACCACCGACTAGCGGGAAATACGAGCAGTACTTC. Protein product: CASSPPTSGKYEQYF.